The 28 T cell receptor beta chains presented below share a single source sample, sequenced in a study of CD8 T cells in ankylosing spondylitis. MiXCR was run by TCRdb on the 5' RACE reads, yielding one entry per CDR3 protein. The top ten clones hold under 7.5% of a sample with some 250,000 distinct CDR3 sequences, over 8.5% of them seen once. The source material was blood, either unsorted or a sorted T cell fraction (not recorded which). These receptors came from a male donor with ankylosing spondylitis or in good health (not recorded which).

This clonotype was seen ten or more times. This chain uses TRBV5-1 with TRBJ2-3; the D is unclear. Germline V gene sequence: CDR1 SGHRS, CDR2 YFSETQ. The CDR3 spans 12 residues. V shed 2 bases and J shed 5 bases, with 6 bases lying between them. CDR3 loop: CASSLLGDTQYF. CDR3 bases: TGCGCCAGCAGCTTATTGGGAGATACGCAGTATTTT. The full variable domain, its missing parts supplied by reference TRBV5-1 and TRBJ2-3, is KAGVTQTPRYLIKTRGQQVTLSCSPISGHRSVSWYQQTPGQGLQFLFEYFSETQRNKGNFPGRFSGRQFSNSRSEMNVSTLELGDSALYLCASSLLGDTQYFGPGTRLTVL.

This clonotype was recorded at least ten times. This chain links TRBV20-1 with TRBJ2-7, with 7 bases fitting TRBD2. Germline-derived CDR1 and CDR2 are DFQATT and SNEGSKA (reference sequence). CDR3 size: 15 residues. The trim removed 6 bases at V and 4 bases at J, leaving 15 bases unmatched. CDR3 residues: CSADPASGEPYEQYF. The CDR3, as DNA: TGCAGTGCGGACCCCGCTAGCGGAGAACCTTACGAGCAGTACTTC.

At least ten counts were recorded for this clonotype. The chain couples TRBV12-3 or TRBV12-4 to TRBJ1-6; the match to TRBD1 covers 7 bases. Trimming took 5 bases from V and 10 from J; bases not matched to a gene: 11. The CDR3 spans 15 residues. CDR3 amino acids: CASSLGQALVSPLHF. The CDR3 DNA reads TGTGCCAGCAGTCTCGGACAGGCACTGGTCTCACCCCTCCACTTT.

The chain carries TRBV20-1 and TRBJ1-1, with 9 bases identical to TRBD1. The CDR3 loop spans 15 amino acids. Germline V gives CDR1 DFQATT, CDR2 SNEGSKA (reference sequence). The J segment lost 1 base and the V segment lost 5 bases, leaving 8 bases of the junction unmatched. The DNA for the CDR3 is TGCAGTGCTGCTTACCGGGGACAGGGGAACACTGAAGCTTTCTTT. This sequence encodes CSAAYRGQGNTEAFF.

The chain carries TRBV24-1 and TRBJ1-3; unclear D gene. Germline V gives CDR1 KGHDR, CDR2 SFDVKD. This CDR3 comprises 17 residues. Trimming removed 2 bases from V and 1 base from J, with 14 bases in between. The CDR3: CATSDCLNRSSGNTIYF. The CDR3 nucleotides are TGTGCCACCAGTGATTGTTTAAACAGATCTTCTGGAAACACCATATATTTT.

The chain is built from TRBV7-8 and TRBJ2-4; 7 positions agree with TRBD1. Germline V gene data show CDR1 as SGHVS and CDR2 as FQNEAQ. This CDR3 has 16 amino acids. Trimming cost V 3 bases and J 1 base; bases outside gene matches: 6. CDR3 bases: TGTGCCAGCAGCTTCGGGACAGTGGGGGCCAAAAACATTCAGTACTTC. It codes for CASSFGTVGAKNIQYF.

Many counts were recorded for this clonotype. V is TRBV10-3 and J is TRBJ2-2; 10 bases match TRBD1. Germline CDR1 ENHRY, CDR2 SYGVKD. This CDR3 is 14 amino acids long. With V trimmed by 9 bases and J by 4 bases, 5 bases remained unmatched. CDR3 nucleotides: TGTGCCATGGCCGGGACAGGGGTCACCGGGGAGCTGTTTTTT. Amino acid sequence: CAMAGTGVTGELFF.

This clonotype was seen ten or more times. The J gene is TRBJ2-7, the V gene TRBV3-1; a possible D gene is TRBD1 (5 bases). Trimming cost V 2 bases and J 0 bases, with 11 bases left between them. Germline CDR1 and CDR2: LGHDT and YNNKEL (reference sequence). The CDR3 has 15 amino acids. As DNA, the CDR3 is TGTGCCAGCAGCCAACGCGGACACCCCTCCTACGAGCAGTACTTC. It is translated as CASSQRGHPSYEQYF.

This clonotype came up many times. This chain joins TRBV12-3 or TRBV12-4 and TRBJ2-2, with a possible D match to TRBD2 (5 bases). V was clipped by 5 bases and J by 13 bases, with 11 bases between them. This CDR3 is built from 11 residues. In DNA, the CDR3 is TGTGCCAGCAGTCCTGCCGCGGGGCTGTTTTTT. Translation gives CASSPAAGLFF.

This clonotype has a count of ten or more. V gene TRBV20-1 combines with J gene TRBJ2-7; tentative D call: TRBD2 (5 bases). The CDR3 covers 13 residues. Per the germline V gene, CDR1 is DFQATT and CDR2 is SNEGSKA (reference sequence). V was clipped by 3 bases and J by 4 bases, with 13 bases between them. Written as DNA, the CDR3 is TGCAGTGCTAGCGGGAATCCGGGGTACGAGCAGTACTTC. Amino acids: CSASGNPGYEQYF.

This clonotype was counted at least ten times. The chain combines TRBV6-2 or TRBV6-3 with TRBJ2-1, with D hard to call. This CDR3 has 12 residues. V lost 0 bases to trimming and J lost 9 bases, with 6 bases between them. The germline V gene encodes CDR1 MNHEY and CDR2 SVGEGT. The CDR3 here is CASSYSIIEQFF. In DNA form, the CDR3 reads TGTGCCAGCAGTTACTCGATCATTGAGCAGTTCTTC.

This clonotype was picked up many times. This chain joins TRBV6-1 and TRBJ2-1, with TRBD2 matching over 8 bases. V lost 5 bases to trimming and J lost 3 bases; unmatched junction nucleotides: 6. CDR3 size: 15 residues. CDR1 MNHNS and CDR2 SASEGT come from the germline V gene. CDR3 nucleotides: TGTGCCAGCAGTCTGGCGGGACTAGTCTACAATGAGCAGTTCTTC. Its translation is CASSLAGLVYNEQFF.

This clonotype occurred many times. The chain carries TRBV7-2 and TRBJ2-3; D unresolved. There are 13 residues in the CDR3. V lost 1 base, J lost 2 bases, and 4 bases lay in between. Per germline, CDR1 SGHTA and CDR2 FQGNSA. The CDR3 protein is CASSLVLTDTQYF. DNA for the CDR3: TGTGCCAGCAGCTTAGTCCTCACAGATACGCAGTATTTT.

This clonotype showed up just a few times. The rearrangement uses TRBV20-1 and TRBJ1-1; D is ambiguous. The ends were cut back, 0 bases at V and 11 bases at J, with 16 bases in the middle. The length of the CDR3 is 13 residues. The germline V gene has CDR1 DFQATT and CDR2 SNEGSKA (reference sequence). CDR3 DNA sequence: TGCAGTGCTAGAGATGGGCCCAGGTTCGAGGCTTTCTTT. It is translated as CSARDGPRFEAFF.

This clonotype showed up many times. Here the CDR3 reads CASSRDRGEQFF. CDR3 in DNA: TGTGCCAGCAGCCGGGACAGGGGTGAGCAGTTCTTC. This chain connects TRBV9 to TRBJ2-1; 10 bases match TRBD1. The V gene end was trimmed by 4 bases and the J gene end by 9 bases; junction bases not matched to a gene: 1. The length of the CDR3 is 12 residues. Germline V gene sequence: CDR1 SGDLS, CDR2 YYNGEE.

This clonotype appeared many times. CDR3 protein: CASSLGPSGRAVPYEQYF. The DNA of the CDR3 is TGTGCCAGCAGCTTAGGCCCTAGCGGGAGGGCCGTCCCCTACGAGCAGTACTTC. The rearrangement links TRBV11-1 to TRBJ2-7; 12 nucleotides agree with TRBD2. Germline lookup yields CDR1 SGHAT and CDR2 FQDESV (reference sequence). V trimming: 1 base; J trimming: 2 bases; junction bases outside the gene matches: 9. The CDR3 has 18 residues.

This clonotype occurred many times. CDR3 residues: CASSLGWGGSTEAFF. The DNA for the CDR3 is TGTGCCAGCAGCTTGGGATGGGGCGGGAGCACTGAAGCTTTCTTT. The chain carries TRBV5-5 and TRBJ1-1; D is perhaps TRBD1 (5 bases). This CDR3 comprises 15 residues. Germline V gene data show CDR1 as SGHKS and CDR2 as YYEKEE (reference sequence). Between the trimmed V and J ends, which lost 0 bases and 4 bases, there was a span of 13 bases.

At least ten counts were recorded for this clonotype. The chain couples TRBV7-2 to TRBJ1-1; D is possibly TRBD1 (6 bases). V was pared by 2 bases and J by 5 bases, with 21 bases between. CDR1 is SGHTA and CDR2 is FQGNSA in the germline V gene. This CDR3 spans 17 amino acids. The CDR3 is CASSLRVRGTESTEAFF. DNA of the CDR3: TGTGCCAGCAGCTTAAGGGTAAGGGGGACGGAGAGTACTGAAGCTTTCTTT.

At least ten counts were recorded for this clonotype. J is TRBJ2-7 and V is TRBV5-6; D may be TRBD1 (5 bases). The CDR3 loop spans 13 amino acids. V was cut by 5 bases and J by 3 bases, with 12 bases left in between. From germline, CDR1 is SGHDT and CDR2 YYEEEE. The CDR3 DNA sequence: TGTGCCAGCAGTCCTTGGGGCAGCTACGAGCAGTACTTC. Protein product: CASSPWGSYEQYF.

This clonotype appeared many times. This chain uses TRBV12-3 or TRBV12-4 with TRBJ1-3; D is unclear. Trimming stripped 8 bases from V and 0 bases from J, with 14 bases between. The CDR3 runs to 15 residues. This CDR3 reads CASSSVTSSGNTIYF. As DNA, the CDR3 is TGTGCCAGCTCCTCCGTTACCAGCTCTGGAAACACCATATATTTT.

This clonotype was counted ten times or more. The V call is TRBV7-2, the J call TRBJ2-5; D not certain. The germline V and J ends were trimmed by 6 bases and 4 bases, with 18 bases remaining between them. The germline V gene encodes CDR1 SGHTA and CDR2 FQGNSA. This CDR3 is built from 15 residues. The CDR3 sequence: CASRYSLSNGETQYF. The CDR3 DNA follows: TGTGCCAGCAGATACTCCCTCAGCAACGGAGAGACCCAGTACTTC.

This clonotype was seen a few times. The CDR3 region has the DNA TGTGCCAGCAGCTTAGTTGTCGGGGTCCTCCGGGCAGATACGCAGTATTTT. It specifies CASSLVVGVLRADTQYF. The rearrangement links TRBV11-2 to TRBJ2-3, with D possibly being TRBD2 (5 bases). From germline, CDR1 is SGHAT and CDR2 FQNNGV. This CDR3 has 17 amino acids. Trimming removed 1 base at V and 4 bases at J, with 18 bases between. The full variable domain, in which reference TRBV11-2 and TRBJ2-3 provide the parts outside the CDR3, is EAGVAQSPRYKIIEKRQSVAFWCNPISGHATLYWYQQILGQGPKLLIQFQNNGVVDDSQLPKDRFSAERLKGVDSTLKIQPAKLEDSAVYLCASSLVVGVLRADTQYFGPGTRLTVL.

Details on this clonotype: This may come from a read error, since a much larger clone is one base off. The chain couples TRBV4-2 to TRBJ2-4, with unresolved D. Germline CDR1 is LGHNA and CDR2 is YNFKEQ. V lost 1 base, J lost 1 base, and 11 bases lay in between. The CDR3 is 16 amino acids. The CDR3 nucleotides read TGTGCCAGCAGCCAAGGGATGTCGAGGGCCAAAAACATTCAGTACTTC. Translated, it gives CASSQGMSRAKNIQYF.

Worth noting for this clonotype: A clone one base away is much larger, so this may be a read error. This chain uses TRBV6-2 or TRBV6-3 with TRBJ1-5, with 9 bases identical to TRBD1. CDR3 size: 15 residues. Germline V gives CDR1 MNHEY, CDR2 SVGEGT. The CDR3, as DNA: TGTGTCAGCAGGGGACAGGGCCTTCTTTCTCAGCCCCAGCATTTT. Translating gives CVSRGQGLLSQPQHF.

This clonotype was picked up many times. DNA of the CDR3: TGTGCCTGGAGCGGGACCGGGGATACGCAGTATTTT. Translated, it gives CAWSGTGDTQYF. The rearrangement links TRBV30 to TRBJ2-3; the D gene could be TRBD1 or TRBD2 (5 bases each). Deletions cut 3 bases from V and 6 bases from J, with 10 bases between. This CDR3 is built from 12 residues. The germline V gene has CDR1 GTSNPN and CDR2 SVGIG (reference sequence).

This clonotype was observed many times. The rearrangement joins TRBV20-1 to TRBJ2-2, with TRBD2 matching 10 bases. CDR1 and CDR2 (germline): DFQATT, SNEGSKA (reference sequence). J gave up 6 bases and V 0 bases, and 10 bases lay outside the gene matches. This CDR3 is 17 amino acids long. The CDR3 is CSARDRTSGIVAGELFF. The DNA for the CDR3 is TGCAGTGCTAGAGATAGGACTAGCGGCATTGTGGCCGGGGAGCTGTTTTTT.

This clonotype was observed at least ten times. This chain joins TRBV7-2 and TRBJ1-1; possible D gene TRBD1, 6 bases. V was shortened by 5 bases and J by 4 bases, with 8 bases between the two germline ends. Germline CDR1 reads SGHTA; CDR2 reads FQGNSA. The CDR3 is 12 amino acids. The CDR3 sequence is CASSLTGTEAFF. DNA for the CDR3: TGTGCCAGCAGCCTGACAGGCACTGAAGCTTTCTTT. The whole variable domain, remainder taken from reference TRBV7-2 and TRBJ1-1, is GAGVSQSPSNKVTEKGKDVELRCDPISGHTALYWYRQSLGQGLEFLIYFQGNSAPDKSGLPSDRFSAERTGGSVSTLTIQRTQQEDSAVYLCASSLTGTEAFFGQGTRLTVV.

This clonotype occurred many times. The chain joins TRBV20-1 to TRBJ2-1; 10 bases are a match to TRBD2. The ends lost 5 bases at V and 0 bases at J; junction bases unmatched: 4. Looked up from germline, CDR1 is DFQATT and CDR2 is SNEGSKA (reference sequence). This CDR3 has 15 amino acids. The CDR3 reads CSARGLADSYNEQFF. CDR3 coding DNA: TGCAGTGCTCGAGGACTAGCGGACTCCTACAATGAGCAGTTCTTC.